Each of the 10 T cell receptor beta chains below was sequenced from the same sample in a study of beta chain features in type 1 diabetes. The isolated RNA, all of it, was reverse transcribed, so expressed TCRB transcripts were what got sequenced. This table comes from immunoSEQ multiplex PCR, and its TCRdb copy is limited to in-frame clones, with some not included. The data contain under 250,000 clones, about 30% of them seen just once; the ten biggest clones take up more than 3%. The sample taken for sequencing was central memory CD4+ T cells from blood. The receptors originated from a man aged 25 to 40 in good health.

This clone was recorded many times. Here the CDR3 reads CASSSGPDGETQYF. In nucleotides, the CDR3 is TGTGCCAGCAGCTCAGGACCGGACGGGGAGACCCAGTACTTC. The chain links TRBV7-8 to TRBJ2-5, with unresolved D. Germline values: CDR1 SGHVS, CDR2 FQNEAQ. The CDR3 consists of 14 residues. The V gene lost 4 bases and the J gene lost 5 bases, with 14 bases spanning the gap.

Only a few counts were recorded for this clone. The J gene is TRBJ2-7, the V gene TRBV29-1; 9 nucleotides agree with TRBD2. The CDR3 length is 14 residues. V trimming: 4 bases; J trimming: 0 bases; junction bases outside the gene matches: 4. Germline CDR1 and CDR2: SQVTM and ANQGSEA. CDR3 region: CSVAGTSRSYEQYF. The DNA of the CDR3 is TGCAGCGTTGCGGGGACTAGCCGCTCCTACGAGCAGTACTTC.

The V call is TRBV28, the J call TRBJ2-7; TRBD1 agrees at 7 bases. V was pared by 8 bases and J by 7 bases, with 8 bases of the junction left unmatched. Germline V gives CDR1 MDHEN, CDR2 SYDVKM. The CDR3 length is 12 residues. In DNA, the CDR3 is TGTGCCAGCGTGGGGACAGTCCGGGAGCAGTACTTC. Translated, it gives CASVGTVREQYF.

The chain employs TRBV9 and TRBJ2-3, with D perhaps matching TRBD2 (6 bases). V was clipped by 2 bases and J by 1 base, with 14 bases between them. The CDR3 runs to 16 residues. Germline assignment: CDR1 SGDLS and CDR2 YYNGEE. CDR3 sequence (DNA): TGTGCCAGCAGCGTCCTCGGGAGCCTTGGCACAGATACGCAGTATTTT. This translates into CASSVLGSLGTDTQYF.

The chain links TRBV7-2 to TRBJ2-2; D ambiguous. Germline V gene lookup returns CDR1 SGHTA and CDR2 FQGNSA. The CDR3 extends over 13 amino acids. The ends were cut back, 1 base at V and 3 bases at J, with 3 bases in the middle. The CDR3 DNA reads TGTGCCAGCAGCTTAGACTACACCGGGGAGCTGTTTTTT. Residues: CASSLDYTGELFF.

This clone was found a few times. The CDR3 sequence: CASSQGRSTDTQYF. As DNA, the CDR3 is TGCGCCAGCAGCCAGGGCAGAAGCACAGATACGCAGTATTTT. V is TRBV4-3 and J is TRBJ2-3; D remains unclear. The V gene lost 3 bases and the J gene lost 0 bases, with 7 bases spanning the gap. The CDR3 spans 14 residues. Germline V CDR1 and CDR2: LGHNA, YSLEER.

This clone was detected only a few times. The rearrangement joins TRBV10-3 to TRBJ2-1; 8 positions agree with TRBD1. J was trimmed by 2 bases and V by 4 bases; bases with no gene match: 1. CDR3 size: 14 residues. Looked up from germline, CDR1 is ENHRY and CDR2 is SYGVKD. The CDR3 bases are TGTGCCATCAGTGCAGGGGGCGCCTACAATGAGCAGTTCTTC. Residues: CAISAGGAYNEQFF.

This clone was seen a handful of times. This chain links TRBV28 with TRBJ1-2, with 7 bases aligning to TRBD1. This CDR3 region has 15 residues. The J segment lost 5 bases and the V segment lost 2 bases, leaving 8 bases of the junction unmatched. Germline CDR1 MDHEN, CDR2 SYDVKM. The DNA for the CDR3 is TGTGCCAGCAGTTTACCGCCCAGGGGGGGGTATGGCTACACCTTC. It yields the protein CASSLPPRGGYGYTF.

The chain recombines TRBV6-5 with TRBJ2-3; D unclear. This CDR3 is built from 12 residues. V was cut by 10 bases and J by 2 bases, with 10 bases left in between. CDR1 is MNHEY and CDR2 is SVGAGI in the germline V gene. The CDR3: CATRTLTDTQYF. CDR3 DNA: TGTGCCACCAGGACCCTCACAGATACGCAGTATTTT.

This clone was picked up one time. This may be a read error, as it is one base from a much larger clone. The rearrangement joins TRBV7-9 to TRBJ2-5; D gene unclear. Between the trimmed V and J ends, which lost 4 bases and 0 bases, there was a span of 3 bases. The CDR3 contains 12 residues. Germline values: CDR1 SEHNR, CDR2 FQNEAQ (reference sequence). The CDR3, as DNA: TGTGCCAGCAGCTCGTACCAAGAGACCCAGTACTTC. The encoded protein is CASSSYQETQYF.